There are many counts of the clone carrying this T cell receptor beta chain. Its antigen is currently unknown. Libraries for TCRalpha and TCRbeta carried sample barcodes and unique molecular identifiers via 5'RACE. TCRdb analysed the 5' RACE reads with MiXCR anew, one entry per CDR3 protein. The sample contains under 550,000 distinct CDR3 sequences, over 15% of which appear only once. This sample is drawn from a study of T-cell memory formation after mild COVID-19. Overall study results and limits: The SARS-CoV-2 specificity of second-wave clones reaching peak at day 37 remained unverified.

The CDR3 contains 16 residues. Germline V gene lookup returns CDR1 SGHVS and CDR2 FQNEAQ. Trimming shortened V by 5 bases and J by 4 bases, and 19 bases separated the two germline ends. This TCR derives from an adult woman who had mild COVID-19 (a few samples of this study predate the infection). Cell type and time point are not known. V and J are TRBV7-8 and TRBJ2-3; D possibly uses TRBD1 or TRBD2 (5 bases each). The sequencing input was PBMCs or a T cell subset sorted from them (not recorded which). CDR3 amino acids: CASSLRSGRRSDTQYF. The CDR3 region has the DNA TGTGCCAGCAGCCTCAGATCAGGGCGGAGGTCAGATACGCAGTATTTT.